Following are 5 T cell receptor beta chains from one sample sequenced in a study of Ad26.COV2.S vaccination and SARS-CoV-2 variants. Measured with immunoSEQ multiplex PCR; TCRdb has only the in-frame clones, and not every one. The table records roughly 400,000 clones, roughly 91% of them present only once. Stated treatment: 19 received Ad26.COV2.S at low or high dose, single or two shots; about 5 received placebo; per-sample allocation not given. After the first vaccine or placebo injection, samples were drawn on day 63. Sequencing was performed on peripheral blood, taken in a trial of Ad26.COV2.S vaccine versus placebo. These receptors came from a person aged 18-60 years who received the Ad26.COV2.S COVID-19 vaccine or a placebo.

CDR3 amino acids: CASRFGRFTDTQYF. In nucleotides, the CDR3 is TGTGCCAGCAGGTTCGGGAGGTTCACGGATACGCAGTATTTT. V is TRBV28 and J is TRBJ2-3, with 7 bases aligning to TRBD2. The V and J ends lost 6 bases and 6 bases, in that order; junction bases with no gene match: 9. The CDR3 extends over 14 amino acids. Germline values: CDR1 MDHEN, CDR2 SYDVKM.

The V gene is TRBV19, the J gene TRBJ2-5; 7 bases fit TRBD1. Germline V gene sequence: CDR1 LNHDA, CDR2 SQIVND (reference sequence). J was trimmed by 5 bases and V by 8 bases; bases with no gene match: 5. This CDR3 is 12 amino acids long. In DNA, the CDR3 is TGTGCCAGTGCTCAGGGGGACGAGACCCAGTACTTC. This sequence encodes CASAQGDETQYF. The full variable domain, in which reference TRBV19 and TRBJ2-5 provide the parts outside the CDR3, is DGGITQSPKYLFRKEGQNVTLSCEQNLNHDAMYWYRQDPGQGLRLIYYSQIVNDFQKGDIAEGYSVSREKKESFPLTVTSAQKNPTAFYLCASAQGDETQYFGPGTRLLVL.

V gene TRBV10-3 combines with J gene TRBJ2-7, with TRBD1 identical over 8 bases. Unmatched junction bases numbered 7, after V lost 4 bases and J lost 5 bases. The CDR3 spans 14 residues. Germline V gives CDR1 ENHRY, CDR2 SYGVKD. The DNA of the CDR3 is TGTGCCATCAGTGTGACAGGGGATGGAAACGAGCAGTACTTC. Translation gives CAISVTGDGNEQYF.

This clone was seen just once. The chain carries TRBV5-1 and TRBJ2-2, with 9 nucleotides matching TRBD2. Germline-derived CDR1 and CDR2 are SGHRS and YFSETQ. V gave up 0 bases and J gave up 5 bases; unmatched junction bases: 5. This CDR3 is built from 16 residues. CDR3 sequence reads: CASSLEGTSKTGELFF. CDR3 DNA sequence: TGCGCCAGCAGCTTGGAAGGGACTAGCAAGACCGGGGAGCTGTTTTTT.

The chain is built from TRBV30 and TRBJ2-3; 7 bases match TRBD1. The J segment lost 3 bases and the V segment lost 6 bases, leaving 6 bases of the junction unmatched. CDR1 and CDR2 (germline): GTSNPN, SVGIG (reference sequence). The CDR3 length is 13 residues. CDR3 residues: CACGQAETDTQYF. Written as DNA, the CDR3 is TGTGCCTGTGGACAGGCAGAGACAGATACGCAGTATTTT.